The 2 T cell receptor beta chains below come from one sample, sequenced in a study of blood T cells in healthy people across ages (dated by TCRdb to about 2015). Library preparation used 5' RACE. Sequencer: Illumina HiSeq 2500. A second roughly 6 to 12 cycle PCR used a sample-barcoded 5' primer and a J-beta primer mix. The raw public data were reprocessed by TCRdb itself: fastp quality trimming at Q25, MiXCR clonotype calling, in-frame beta chains only. Each entry is one CDR3 protein sequence, shown with its most common DNA and genes. A total of 600,000 or so distinct CDR3 sequences appear in this sample, around half of them only once. Approximately 23% of the sample is taken by the ten largest. The specimen sequenced was blood. These receptors all stem from a man of 80 years or more in good health.

The rearrangement uses TRBV28 and TRBJ1-1; D is perhaps TRBD1 (5 bases). Trimming left V 8 bases short and J 5 bases short, with 9 bases between. The CDR3 spans 11 residues. Looked up from germline, CDR1 is MDHEN and CDR2 is SYDVKM. The CDR3 here is CASVKGTEAFF. The CDR3 coding sequence is TGTGCCAGCGTAAAGGGGACTGAAGCTTTCTTT. The full variable domain, with the rest looked up from reference TRBV28 and TRBJ1-1, is DVKVTQSSRYLVKRTGEKVFLECVQDMDHENMFWYRQDPGLGLRLIYFSYDVKMKEKGDIPEGYSVSREKKERFSLILESASTNQTSMYLCASVKGTEAFFGQGTRLTVV.

On this clonotype itself: A junction boundary mismatches the germline segment, possibly from a read error. This chain links TRBV29-1 with TRBJ2-3; 9 positions match TRBD2. There are 13 residues in the CDR3. The germline gives CDR1 SQVTM, CDR2 ANQGSEA. DNA for the CDR3: TGCAGCGTTGTGCGGGGGGGGAGAGATACGCGGTATTTT. Its translation: CSVVRGGRDTRYF.